This T cell receptor beta chain is from a study of cytomegalovirus exposure and HLA in healthy donors. This clone was seen a handful of times. The PCR made use of 60 Vbeta and 13 Jbeta primers. Repertoires were generated with immunoSEQ multiplex PCR, while TCRdb's copy carries only in-frame clones and drops some. The top ten clones hold roughly 15% of a sample with some 69,000 clones, roughly 70% of them seen once. Specimen: PBMCs. This receptor was taken from a male donor in good health and CMV-seropositive.

CDR3 protein: CASSTRDRLETEAFF. The CDR3 DNA follows: TGTGCCAGCTCAACTCGGGACAGGTTGGAGACTGAAGCTTTCTTT. This chain links TRBV18 with TRBJ1-1, with 8 bases matching TRBD1. CDR1 and CDR2 (germline): KGHSH, LQKENI. Germline trimming cut 5 bases from V and 5 bases from J; bases unmatched to any gene: 10. The CDR3 contains 15 residues.